This T cell receptor (beta chain) came from a study of blood T cell repertoires in COVID-19. The repertoire was sequenced with immunoSEQ multiplex PCR; TCRdb's copy has only in-frame clones and lacks some. In the table there are about 310,000 clones, roughly 87% of which are singletons. Participants spanned ages about 18 to 100 years and resided in 20 to 30 US areas. CDR3 length equals 14 residues. Trimming took off 1 base at V and 0 bases at J, with 7 bases between the two ends. Per germline, CDR1 LGHNA and CDR2 YSLEER. This chain joins TRBV4-3 and TRBJ2-7; D is unresolved. The sequenced sample was PBMCs or T cells enriched from blood (not recorded which). The sequence was collected from a woman aged 18 to 35 who had recovered from COVID-19. The CDR3, as DNA: TGCGCCAGCAGCCAAGCCCCTCTCTCCTACGAGCAGTACTTC. Protein product: CASSQAPLSYEQYF.